One and the same sample provided the 13 T cell receptor beta chains below, sequenced in a study of spatial heterogeneity in lung cancer. TCRdb re-derived calls from the 5' RACE reads in MiXCR, one entry per CDR3 protein. The sample lists tens of thousands of distinct CDR3 sequences; less than 20% were seen once. Stated time point: blood at routine non-recurrence follow-up after resection. Sample: PBMCs, taken at follow-up. These receptors came from a male donor with early-stage non-small cell lung cancer.

In its sample, this clonotype was seen many times. The chain links TRBV15 to TRBJ1-3; D is unresolved. Trimming removed 1 base at V and 4 bases at J, with 11 bases between. Germline CDR1 reads LNHNV; CDR2 reads YYDKDF (reference sequence). There are 15 residues in the CDR3. CDR3 protein: CATSRVGLSGNTIYF. In nucleotides, the CDR3 is TGTGCCACCAGCAGAGTTGGGTTATCCGGAAACACCATATATTTT.

This clonotype was detected only a few times. The chain uses TRBV12-3 or TRBV12-4 and TRBJ2-1, with 10 nucleotides matching TRBD2. The V gene end was trimmed by 6 bases and the J gene end by 0 bases; junction bases not matched to a gene: 8. This CDR3 contains 17 residues. The CDR3 DNA is TGTGCCAGCAGCCCCGGGACTAGCGTAAGCTCCTACAATGAGCAGTTCTTC. Translating gives CASSPGTSVSSYNEQFF.

The chain combines TRBV24-1 with TRBJ2-3, with D tentatively TRBD1 or TRBD2 (5 bases each). Deletions cut 3 bases from V and 0 bases from J, with 12 bases between. CDR1 and CDR2 (germline): KGHDR, SFDVKD. The CDR3 sequence is 16 residues long. DNA of the CDR3: TGTGCCACCAGTGATCGGGACGGAGCCAGCACAGATACGCAGTATTTT. Residues: CATSDRDGASTDTQYF.

The chain uses TRBV20-1 and TRBJ2-5; D ambiguous. The germline V gene encodes CDR1 DFQATT and CDR2 SNEGSKA (reference sequence). The CDR3 length is 14 residues. Trimming removed 0 bases at V and 5 bases at J, with 13 bases between. The CDR3 region is CSARDALTHETQYF. DNA for the CDR3: TGCAGTGCTAGAGATGCCCTTACACATGAGACCCAGTACTTC.

This clonotype was counted between two and nine times. The CDR3 reads CASGSTMNTEAFF. CDR3 nucleotides: TGTGCCAGCGGCAGTACCATGAACACTGAAGCTTTCTTT. This chain uses TRBV6-5 with TRBJ1-1; D gene ambiguous. Germline-derived CDR1 and CDR2 are MNHEY and SVGAGI. Trimming removed 8 bases from V and 0 bases from J, with 10 bases in between. The CDR3 length is 13 residues.

A remark on this clonotype: At one of its ends the junction is not consistent with the germline gene, which may arise from a read error. J is TRBJ1-1 and V is TRBV20-1; 7 nucleotides line up with TRBD1. Germline V lookup: CDR1 DFQATT, CDR2 SNEGSKA (reference sequence). This CDR3 has 14 residues. CDR3 bases: TGCAGTGCTAGAGATCCAACAGGGGATACTGAAGCTTTCTTC. It specifies CSARDPTGDTEAFF.

The chain joins TRBV20-1 to TRBJ2-5; 9 nucleotides agree with TRBD2. CDR3 length equals 15 residues. V lost 1 base and J lost 4; bases outside the gene matches: 7. Germline CDR1 reads DFQATT; CDR2 reads SNEGSKA (reference sequence). CDR3 sequence: CSARGLAGVGETQYF. In DNA, the CDR3 is TGCAGTGCTAGAGGATTAGCGGGAGTAGGAGAGACCCAGTACTTC.

V is TRBV7-9 and J is TRBJ1-5; 7 bases match TRBD1. There are 13 residues in the CDR3. The trim removed 5 bases at V and 4 bases at J, leaving 2 bases unmatched. The germline V gene encodes CDR1 SEHNR and CDR2 FQNEAQ (reference sequence). The CDR3 here is CASSGQENQPQHF. CDR3 coding DNA: TGTGCCAGCAGCGGACAGGAGAATCAGCCCCAGCATTTT.

The V gene is TRBV5-1, the J gene TRBJ2-1; D call uncertain. CDR1 and CDR2 (germline): SGHRS, YFSETQ. This CDR3 contains 14 residues. V lost 0 bases and J lost 7, with 11 bases in between. DNA for the CDR3: TGCGCCAGCAGCTTGGTCGACCAAAGGAATGAGCAGTTCTTC. Translating gives CASSLVDQRNEQFF.

The V gene is TRBV3-1, the J gene TRBJ2-3; 11 bases match TRBD1. CDR1 and CDR2 from the germline V gene are LGHDT and YNNKEL (reference sequence). This CDR3 has 16 residues. J was trimmed by 6 bases and V by 2 bases; bases with no gene match: 7. As DNA, the CDR3 is TGTGCCAGCAGCCAAATCGGACAGGGGGCAATGGATACGCAGTATTTT. Its translation: CASSQIGQGAMDTQYF.

V usage is TRBV7-2 and J usage is TRBJ2-3; D is ambiguous. In germline, CDR1 is SGHTA, CDR2 FQGNSA. V dropped 0 bases and J dropped 2 bases, with 9 bases sitting between them. The CDR3 sequence is 15 residues long. The CDR3, as DNA: TGTGCCAGCAGCTTAGCGCTAGGGTACACAGATACGCAGTATTTT. Its protein product is CASSLALGYTDTQYF.

Only a few counts were recorded for this clonotype. This chain connects TRBV5-6 to TRBJ2-3; 10 bases line up with TRBD2. There are 15 residues in the CDR3. The J segment lost 0 bases and the V segment lost 3 bases, leaving 1 base of the junction unmatched. Germline V gives CDR1 SGHDT, CDR2 YYEEEE. For the CDR3, the DNA is TGTGCCAGCAGCTCGACTAGCGGGAGCACAGATACGCAGTATTTT. It is translated as CASSSTSGSTDTQYF.

This clonotype occurred a few times. The chain has TRBV19 and TRBJ1-2; weak D call: TRBD1 (5 bases). The CDR3 is made up of 14 amino acids. Germline V CDR1 and CDR2: LNHDA, SQIVND (reference sequence). Trimming cost V 8 bases and J 6 bases, with 19 bases left between them. The CDR3 bases are TGTGCCAGTGGGGCGACAAGCAATACCCATGGCTACACCTTC. Its translation is CASGATSNTHGYTF.